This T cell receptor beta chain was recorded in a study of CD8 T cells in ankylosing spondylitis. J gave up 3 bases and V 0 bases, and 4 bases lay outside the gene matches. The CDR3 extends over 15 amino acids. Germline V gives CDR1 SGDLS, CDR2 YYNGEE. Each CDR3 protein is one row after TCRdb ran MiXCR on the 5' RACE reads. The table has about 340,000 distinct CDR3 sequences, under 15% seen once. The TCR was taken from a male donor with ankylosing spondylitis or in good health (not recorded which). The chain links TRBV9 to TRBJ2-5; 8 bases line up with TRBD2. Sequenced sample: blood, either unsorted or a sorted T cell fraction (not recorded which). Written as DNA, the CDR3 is TGTGCCAGCAGCGTAGACGGGGGGGATGAAGAGACCCAGTACTTC. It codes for CASSVDGGDEETQYF.